This TCR beta chain derives from a study of T cell responses to AZD1222 COVID-19 vaccine. The method was immunoSEQ multiplex PCR; TCRdb's version includes in-frame clones alone and lacks a portion of them. This sample carries 20,000 to 25,000 clones, around 82% of them seen once, and the ten largest clones take less than 55%. From germline, CDR1 is LGHDT and CDR2 YNNKEL (reference sequence). This CDR3 spans 19 amino acids. V gave up 5 bases and J gave up 2 bases; unmatched junction bases: 15. The sequences come from peripheral blood, collected on day 0 of AZD1222 vaccination. V usage is TRBV3-1 (or the pseudogene TRBV3-2) and J usage is TRBJ2-3; 11 positions match TRBD2. This receptor was obtained from an adult in good health. The CDR3 coding sequence is TGTGCCAGCAGCTTTGACTTGAGACTAGCGGGGTCTTACACAGATACGCAGTATTTT. Translation gives CASSFDLRLAGSYTDTQYF.